Listed here are 32 T cell receptor beta chains from one sample, sequenced in a study of cytomegalovirus exposure and HLA in healthy donors. The PCR employed 60 Vbeta primers together with 13 Jbeta primers. The method was immunoSEQ multiplex PCR; TCRdb's version includes in-frame clones alone and lacks a portion of them. The table includes around 130,000 clones, approximately 89% detected once. Sequenced material: PBMCs. These TCRs come from a woman between 25 and 40 years old in good health and CMV-seropositive.

V and J are TRBV28 and TRBJ1-1; 8 nucleotides line up with TRBD1. V trimming: 3 bases; J trimming: 3 bases; junction bases outside the gene matches: 3. Germline CDR1 and CDR2: MDHEN and SYDVKM. This CDR3 has 14 amino acids. The CDR3 DNA is TGTGCCAGCAGTTTCAGGGGGCCGTACACTGAAGCTTTCTTT. This encodes CASSFRGPYTEAFF.

The genes are TRBV27 and TRBJ2-1; D is possibly TRBD1 (6 bases). Germline V lookup: CDR1 MNHEY, CDR2 SMNVEV (reference sequence). The ends were cut back, 6 bases at V and 5 bases at J, with 17 bases in the middle. The CDR3 is made up of 15 amino acids. CDR3 protein: CASSRTAWGDNEQFF. In nucleotides, the CDR3 is TGTGCCAGCAGCCGGACAGCTTGGGGCGACAATGAGCAGTTCTTC.

This clone was observed a single time. The chain recombines TRBV5-5 with TRBJ1-1; TRBD1 aligns across 9 bases. Trimming at V came to 3 bases and at J to 1 base, leaving 13 bases not matched to a gene. CDR1 and CDR2 (germline): SGHKS, YYEKEE (reference sequence). The CDR3 is 18 amino acids. The CDR3 here is CASSSSTNRGRGNTEAFF. CDR3 nucleotides: TGTGCCAGCAGCTCCTCCACAAACAGGGGGCGAGGGAACACTGAAGCTTTCTTT.

The V call is TRBV6-5, the J call TRBJ2-7; possibly TRBD2 for D (5 bases). Trimming cost V 7 bases and J 6 bases, with 13 bases left between them. The germline gives CDR1 MNHEY, CDR2 SVGAGI. This CDR3 has 12 residues. The CDR3 is CASTSTGSEQYF. The DNA of the CDR3 is TGTGCCAGCACTTCCACGGGGAGCGAGCAGTACTTC.

This clone was found once. This chain links TRBV19 with TRBJ1-5; D might be TRBD1 (6 bases). Germline V CDR1 and CDR2: LNHDA, SQIVND (reference sequence). V was trimmed by 5 bases and J by 8 bases, leaving 16 bases between them. The CDR3 extends over 14 amino acids. The chain's CDR3 is CASSVYREGKPQHF. The CDR3 DNA reads TGTGCCAGTAGTGTATACAGGGAAGGGAAGCCCCAGCATTTT. Complete variable domain (other parts from reference TRBV19 and TRBJ1-5): DGGITQSPKYLFRKEGQNVTLSCEQNLNHDAMYWYRQDPGQGLRLIYYSQIVNDFQKGDIAEGYSVSREKKESFPLTVTSAQKNPTAFYLCASSVYREGKPQHFGDGTRLSIL.

The chain carries TRBV28 and TRBJ2-7, with D perhaps TRBD2 (6 bases). CDR1 is MDHEN and CDR2 is SYDVKM in the germline V gene. Trimming cost V 2 bases and J 7 bases, with 21 bases left between them. This CDR3 spans 16 amino acids. The chain's CDR3 is CASSLGGGVRPREQYF. For the CDR3, the DNA is TGTGCCAGCAGTTTAGGTGGCGGGGTCCGCCCTAGAGAGCAGTACTTC. Together with reference TRBV28 and TRBJ2-7, the CDR3 gives the full variable domain: DVKVTQSSRYLVKRTGEKVFLECVQDMDHENMFWYRQDPGLGLRLIYFSYDVKMKEKGDIPEGYSVSREKKERFSLILESASTNQTSMYLCASSLGGGVRPREQYFGPGTRLTVT.

The chain carries TRBV29-1 and TRBJ1-1; the match to TRBD1 covers 9 bases. The CDR3 has 14 amino acids. Unmatched junction bases numbered 5, after V lost 1 base and J lost 5 bases. Germline assignment: CDR1 SQVTM and CDR2 ANQGSEA. The CDR3 bases are TGCAGCGTTGAAGGGCGACAGGGGGATACTGAAGCTTTCTTT. It specifies CSVEGRQGDTEAFF.

This chain connects TRBV30 to TRBJ2-3; possible D gene TRBD1, 5 bases. Trimming pared 2 bases from V and 4 bases from J, leaving 13 bases between. The CDR3 runs to 14 residues. CDR1 is GTSNPN and CDR2 is SVGIG in the germline V gene (reference sequence). This CDR3 is CAWSRQGWADTQYF. The CDR3 DNA follows: TGTGCCTGGAGTAGGCAGGGTTGGGCAGATACGCAGTATTTT.

The chain couples TRBV28 to TRBJ1-3, with TRBD1 as a possible D gene (6 bases). Trimming removed 3 bases from V and 10 bases from J, with 13 bases in between. The CDR3 length is 13 residues. The germline CDR1 and CDR2 sequences are MDHEN and SYDVKM. The CDR3 DNA reads TGTGCCAGCAGTTTTGGGGGCGCAGGTACCATATATTTT. Its protein product is CASSFGGAGTIYF.

This clone came up many times. The gene calls are TRBV6-5 and TRBJ1-3, with D hard to call. CDR3 length: 14 amino acids. Trimming left V 7 bases short and J 0 bases short, with 10 bases between. Per germline, CDR1 MNHEY and CDR2 SVGAGI. For the CDR3, the DNA is TGTGCCAGCATTCGGAGTTCCTCTGGAAACACCATATATTTT. Protein: CASIRSSSGNTIYF.

The chain employs TRBV9 and TRBJ1-1; weak D call: TRBD1 (5 bases). The CDR3 contains 13 residues. Germline lookup yields CDR1 SGDLS and CDR2 YYNGEE. The V gene lost 0 bases and the J gene lost 5 bases, with 8 bases spanning the gap. The CDR3 nucleotides are TGTGCCAGCAGCGTAGAGGGGCAGACTGAAGCTTTCTTT. Its protein is CASSVEGQTEAFF.

The rearrangement joins TRBV5-1 to TRBJ1-4; TRBD1 aligns across 9 bases. The CDR3 has 14 amino acids. V lost 3 bases to trimming and J lost 7 bases; unmatched junction nucleotides: 4. CDR1 SGHRS and CDR2 YFSETQ come from the germline V gene. The CDR3 loop reads CASSSTGGGEKLFF. The CDR3 bases are TGCGCCAGCAGCTCCACAGGGGGCGGTGAAAAACTGTTTTTT.

The genes are TRBV19 and TRBJ2-7; D unclear. Germline CDR1 is LNHDA and CDR2 is SQIVND (reference sequence). This CDR3 is 15 amino acids long. Trimming stripped 3 bases from V and 2 bases from J, with 14 bases between. The CDR3 loop reads CASSIHSSAAYEQYF. The CDR3 DNA reads TGTGCCAGTAGTATTCACAGTTCGGCTGCCTACGAGCAGTACTTC. Full variable domain (rest looked up from reference TRBV19 and TRBJ2-7): DGGITQSPKYLFRKEGQNVTLSCEQNLNHDAMYWYRQDPGQGLRLIYYSQIVNDFQKGDIAEGYSVSREKKESFPLTVTSAQKNPTAFYLCASSIHSSAAYEQYFGPGTRLTVT.

The chain carries TRBV10-3 and TRBJ1-5; the D gene is possibly TRBD1 (5 bases). From germline, CDR1 is ENHRY and CDR2 SYGVKD. The CDR3 is 15 residues long. The V end was cut by 2 bases, the J end by 5 bases, with 13 bases between. The CDR3 DNA reads as TGTGCCATCAGTGAGACCACGACAGAGCATCAGCCCCAGCATTTT. The encoded protein is CAISETTTEHQPQHF.

The V gene is TRBV7-3, the J gene TRBJ2-2; TRBD2 might be the D (5 bases). Trimming cost V 2 bases and J 6 bases, with 7 bases left between them. CDR1 is SGHTA and CDR2 is FQGTGA in the germline V gene. The CDR3 is made up of 13 amino acids. Here the CDR3 reads CASSLEGPGELFF. The CDR3 DNA reads as TGTGCCAGCAGCTTAGAGGGCCCCGGGGAGCTGTTTTTT.

This clone was seen a few times. V is TRBV30 and J is TRBJ1-5; the match to TRBD1 covers 8 bases. V shed 1 base, J shed 1 base, and the junction held 6 bases outside the gene matches. Germline CDR1 reads GTSNPN; CDR2 reads SVGIG (reference sequence). This CDR3 is built from 16 residues. The CDR3, as DNA: TGTGCCTGGAGTGGACCCGGGACAGGAAGCAATCAGCCCCAGCATTTT. This encodes CAWSGPGTGSNQPQHF.

This clone was recorded a few times. The V call is TRBV19, the J call TRBJ2-3; D is unresolved. The germline CDR1 and CDR2 sequences are LNHDA and SQIVND (reference sequence). The V end was cut by 5 bases, the J end by 1 base, with 10 bases between. The CDR3 contains 14 residues. The CDR3 nucleotides are TGTGCCAGTAGTTTCTATTTGGGCACAGATACGCAGTATTTT. Protein product: CASSFYLGTDTQYF.

This clone was seen only once. The CDR3 protein is CASSLSEYSYEQYF. CDR3 bases: TGTGCCAGCAGCCTTAGCGAGTACTCCTACGAGCAGTACTTC. The chain recombines TRBV7-9 with TRBJ2-7, with D maybe TRBD2 (5 bases). The CDR3 sequence is 14 residues long. CDR1 and CDR2 from the germline V gene are SEHNR and FQNEAQ (reference sequence). Trimming pared 5 bases from V and 0 bases from J, leaving 11 bases between.

This chain links TRBV5-6 with TRBJ2-1; D not certain. Germline CDR1 reads SGHDT; CDR2 reads YYEEEE. V lost 3 bases, J lost 6 bases, and 10 bases lay in between. CDR3 length: 13 amino acids. The CDR3 loop is CASSYGPLNEQFF. The CDR3 nucleotides read TGTGCCAGCAGCTATGGGCCCCTCAATGAGCAGTTCTTC.

V gene TRBV9 combines with J gene TRBJ1-2; D might be TRBD1 (6 bases). V dropped 2 bases and J dropped 2 bases, with 10 bases sitting between them. Germline CDR1 SGDLS, CDR2 YYNGEE. The CDR3 sequence is 14 residues long. The CDR3 loop reads CASSVLDRNYGYTF. CDR3 coding DNA: TGTGCCAGCAGCGTTCTGGACAGAAACTATGGCTACACCTTC.

The chain combines TRBV28 with TRBJ1-2, with D perhaps TRBD1 (6 bases). V lost 4 bases to trimming and J lost 5 bases, with 14 bases between them. CDR3 size: 14 residues. Looked up from germline, CDR1 is MDHEN and CDR2 is SYDVKM. The CDR3 reads CASSSHGQPYGYTF. The DNA of the CDR3 is TGTGCCAGCAGTTCCCATGGACAGCCTTATGGCTACACCTTC.

This clone appeared a single time. J is TRBJ1-1 and V is TRBV10-3, with D possibly TRBD1 on 6 matching bases. Germline V gives CDR1 ENHRY, CDR2 SYGVKD. The CDR3 is 11 residues long. V dropped 5 bases and J dropped 7 bases, with 8 bases sitting between them. In DNA, the CDR3 is TGTGCCATCAGTACAGGGATTGAAGCTTTCTTT. It is translated as CAISTGIEAFF.

The V and J genes are TRBV6-1 and TRBJ1-6; tentatively, D is TRBD1 (6 bases). CDR1 and CDR2 from the germline V gene are MNHNS and SASEGT. Trimming pared 3 bases from V and 7 bases from J, leaving 7 bases between. The CDR3 totals 13 residues. The CDR3 bases are TGTGCCAGCAGTGAGGGACACAATTCACCCCTCCACTTT. Its protein product is CASSEGHNSPLHF.

The chain employs TRBV18 and TRBJ1-6, with D hard to call. Trimming removed 9 bases from V and 7 bases from J, with 13 bases in between. CDR1 KGHSH and CDR2 LQKENI come from the germline V gene. The CDR3 loop spans 13 amino acids. This CDR3 reads CASTRERNSPLHF. The CDR3 DNA sequence: TGTGCCAGTACTAGGGAGCGGAATTCACCCCTCCACTTT.

The chain links TRBV19 to TRBJ1-1, with D perhaps matching TRBD1 (5 bases). The CDR3 has 13 amino acids. Trimming stripped 7 bases from V and 7 bases from J, with 16 bases between. Germline assignment: CDR1 LNHDA and CDR2 SQIVND (reference sequence). CDR3 residues: CASTAQVALEAFF. The CDR3 DNA reads TGTGCCAGTACCGCACAGGTGGCACTTGAAGCTTTCTTT.

As to this clone: Other DNA variants within this sample encode the same CDR3. The V gene is TRBV5-1, the J gene TRBJ1-2; the D gene is possibly TRBD1 (5 bases). Trimming pared 2 bases from V and 3 bases from J, leaving 8 bases between. The length of the CDR3 is 13 residues. From germline, CDR1 is SGHRS and CDR2 YFSETQ. CDR3: CASSFREDYGYTF. The CDR3, as DNA: TGCGCCAGCAGCTTCAGGGAGGACTATGGCTACACCTTC. Full variable domain (rest looked up from reference TRBV5-1 and TRBJ1-2): KAGVTQTPRYLIKTRGQQVTLSCSPISGHRSVSWYQQTPGQGLQFLFEYFSETQRNKGNFPGRFSGRQFSNSRSEMNVSTLELGDSALYLCASSFREDYGYTFGSGTRLTVV.

This rearrangement joins TRBV19 to TRBJ2-5; 9 bases line up with TRBD2. This CDR3 comprises 15 residues. J gave up 10 bases and V 4 bases, and 13 bases lay outside the gene matches. The germline CDR1 and CDR2 sequences are LNHDA and SQIVND (reference sequence). The CDR3, as DNA: TGTGCCAGTAGTAGCGGGACTAGCAGCCTAGAAGACCAGTACTTC. It encodes CASSSGTSSLEDQYF.

The DNA for the CDR3 is TGTGCCAGCAGCGCGACTAGCGGGGGTTCAAATGAGCAGTTCTTC. Its protein is CASSATSGGSNEQFF. The chain carries TRBV9 and TRBJ2-1, with 12 bases that match TRBD2. The CDR3 runs to 15 residues. The V and J ends lost 3 bases and 7 bases, in that order; junction bases with no gene match: 5. Per the germline V gene, CDR1 is SGDLS and CDR2 is YYNGEE.

The chain uses TRBV2 and TRBJ1-1; 10 nucleotides align to TRBD1. This CDR3 has 14 amino acids. Germline loops: CDR1 SNHLY, CDR2 FYNNEI. The trim removed 7 bases at V and 3 bases at J, leaving 5 bases unmatched. The CDR3 reads CASTSDRGYTEAFF. DNA for the CDR3: TGTGCCAGCACATCGGACAGGGGGTACACTGAAGCTTTCTTT. The full variable domain, with the rest looked up from reference TRBV2 and TRBJ1-1, is EPEVTQTPSHQVTQMGQEVILRCVPISNHLYFYWYRQILGQKVEFLVSFYNNEISEKSEIFDDQFSVERPDGSNFTLKIRSTKLEDSAMYFCASTSDRGYTEAFFGQGTRLTVV.

J is TRBJ1-2 and V is TRBV7-9, with D uncertain. The CDR3 sequence is 11 residues long. Trimming took 4 bases from V and 14 from J, leaving 14 bases between them. Germline V gene lookup returns CDR1 SEHNR and CDR2 FQNEAQ (reference sequence). The CDR3: CASSSSQILTF. The CDR3 region has the DNA TGTGCCAGCAGCTCCTCACAGATCTTGACCTTC.

This chain joins TRBV12-5 and TRBJ1-2; D is uncertain. The germline V gene encodes CDR1 LGHNT and CDR2 FRNRAP. Deletions cut 1 base from V and 4 bases from J, with 10 bases between. This CDR3 comprises 14 residues. The CDR3 nucleotides read TGTGCTAGTGGTTTGGGACTTTCGGGCTATGGCTACACCTTC. Its translation: CASGLGLSGYGYTF.

J is TRBJ1-1 and V is TRBV6-1; D might be TRBD1 (5 bases). V was pared by 8 bases and J by 1 base, with 8 bases between. There are 12 residues in the CDR3. Germline V lookup: CDR1 MNHNS, CDR2 SASEGT. CDR3 DNA: TGTGCCAGCCGGGGGACGAACACTGAAGCTTTCTTT. Translated: CASRGTNTEAFF.